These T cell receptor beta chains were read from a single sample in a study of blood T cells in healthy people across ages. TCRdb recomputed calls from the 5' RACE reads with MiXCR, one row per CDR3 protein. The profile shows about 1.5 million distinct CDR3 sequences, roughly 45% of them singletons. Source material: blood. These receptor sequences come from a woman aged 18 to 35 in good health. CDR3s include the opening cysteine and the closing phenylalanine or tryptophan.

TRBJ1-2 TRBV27 CASSRGQGLYGYTF
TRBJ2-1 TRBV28 CASTTRTKGDSYNKQFF
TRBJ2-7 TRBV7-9 CASSSDPGVYEQYF
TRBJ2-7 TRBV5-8 CASSSSGRYYEQYF
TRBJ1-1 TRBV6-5 CASSYGTGWVDTEAFF
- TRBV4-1 CASSLLAGRIQETQYF
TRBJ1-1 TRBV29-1 CSVGTEAFF
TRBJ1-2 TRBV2 CASSQNPNYGYTF
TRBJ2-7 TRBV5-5 CASSFRDWSSYEQYF
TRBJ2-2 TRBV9 CASSPRLATGELFF
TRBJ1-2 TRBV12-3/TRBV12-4 CASSRGVGGMRGYTF